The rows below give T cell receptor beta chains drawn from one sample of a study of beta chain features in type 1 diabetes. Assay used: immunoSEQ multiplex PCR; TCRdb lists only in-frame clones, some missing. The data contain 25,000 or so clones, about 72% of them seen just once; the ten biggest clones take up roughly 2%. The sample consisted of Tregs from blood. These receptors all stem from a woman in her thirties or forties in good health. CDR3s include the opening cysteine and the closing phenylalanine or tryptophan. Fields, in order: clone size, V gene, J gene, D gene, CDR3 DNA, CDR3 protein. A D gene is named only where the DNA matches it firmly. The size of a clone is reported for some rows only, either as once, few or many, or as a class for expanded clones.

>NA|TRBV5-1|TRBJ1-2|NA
TGCGCCAGCAGCGCAAGGGGTTATGGCTACACCTTC
CASSARGYGYTF
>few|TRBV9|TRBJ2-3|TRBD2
TGTGCCAGCAGCGTTGGGGGAATCAGGACTAGCGGGGTCACGCAGTATTTT
CASSVGGIRTSGVTQYF
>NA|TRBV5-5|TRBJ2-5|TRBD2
TGTGCCAGCAGCCCGGGGACTAGCTGGGAGACCCAGTACTTC
CASSPGTSWETQYF
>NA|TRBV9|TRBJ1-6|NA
TGTGCCAGCAGCGTAGCCGGCGGCGGGGATTCACCCCTCCACTTT
CASSVAGGGDSPLHF
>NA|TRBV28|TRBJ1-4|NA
TGTGCCAGCAGCCGGACAGTAGGTGAAAAACTGTTTTTT
CASSRTVGEKLFF
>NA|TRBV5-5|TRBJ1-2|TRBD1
TGTGCCAGCAGCCCCGCAGCACAATCAGGGGGCCACACCTTC
CASSPAAQSGGHTF
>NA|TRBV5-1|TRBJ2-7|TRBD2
TGCGCCAGCAGCTTGGCGACGGGGGGACGCGCCTACGAGCAGTACTTC
CASSLATGGRAYEQYF
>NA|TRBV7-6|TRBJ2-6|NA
TGTGCCAGCAGCCAGAGCACAGGGTGGGGGGGGGCCAACGTCCTGACTTTC
CASSQSTGWGGANVLTF
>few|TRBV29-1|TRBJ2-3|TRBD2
TGCAGCGTTGGCCGGCGGGGGGGTTTCACAGATACGCAGTATTTT
CSVGRRGGFTDTQYF
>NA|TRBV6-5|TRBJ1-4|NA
TGTGCCAGCAAGCGGTTGGACGTTAATGAAAAACTGTTTTTT
CASKRLDVNEKLFF
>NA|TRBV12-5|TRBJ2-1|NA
TGTGCTAGTGGCGCCACATGGGGGGGGCGTAATGAGCAGTTCTTC
CASGATWGGRNEQFF
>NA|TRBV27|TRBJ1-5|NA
TGTGCCAGCAGTTTACAGGGGAAACAGCCCCAGCATTTT
CASSLQGKQPQHF
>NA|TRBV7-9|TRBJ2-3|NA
TGTGCCAGCAGCCCACGCGGCGGCACAGATACGCAGTATTTT
CASSPRGGTDTQYF
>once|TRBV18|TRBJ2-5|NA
TGTGCCAGCTCACCAATACAGCCTTGGGAGACCCAGTACTTC
CASSPIQPWETQYF
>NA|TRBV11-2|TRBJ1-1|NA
TGTGCCAGCAGCTTAGTCAAGGGGTTGAACACTGAAGCTTTCTTT
CASSLVKGLNTEAFF
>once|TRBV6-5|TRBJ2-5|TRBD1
TGTGCCAGCCGGGACAGGGGTTACCAAGAGACCCAGTACTTC
CASRDRGYQETQYF
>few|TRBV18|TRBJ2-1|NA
TGTGCCAGCTCTCCAGGGGACAAACACCACAATGAGCAGTTCTTC
CASSPGDKHHNEQFF
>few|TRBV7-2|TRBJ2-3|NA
TGTGCCAGCAGCTTAGCTAGCCAACACACAGATACGCAGTATTTT
CASSLASQHTDTQYF
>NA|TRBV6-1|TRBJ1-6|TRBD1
TGTGCCAGCAGTGAAGTAGTCGGGACAGGAAATTCACCCCTCCACTTT
CASSEVVGTGNSPLHF
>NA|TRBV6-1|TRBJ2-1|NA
TGTGCCAGCAGTGATGAAATGCGGCAGGGAGGCTTCTTC
CASSDEMRQGGFF
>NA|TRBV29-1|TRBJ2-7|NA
TGCAGCGTTGTAAAGACTAGCTCCTACGAGCAGTACTTC
CSVVKTSSYEQYF
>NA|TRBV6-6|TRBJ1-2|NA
TGTGCCAGCTCGTTCGAGGGATGGGATGGCTACACCTTC
CASSFEGWDGYTF
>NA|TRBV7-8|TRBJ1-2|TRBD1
TGTGCCAGCAGCTCAAAAGACAGGGGTCAAGGATATGGCTACACCTTC
CASSSKDRGQGYGYTF
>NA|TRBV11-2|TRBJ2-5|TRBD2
TGTGCCAGCAGCTCCCCGACTAGCCCGGAGACCCAGTACTTC
CASSSPTSPETQYF
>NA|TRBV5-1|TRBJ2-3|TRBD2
TGCGCCAGCAGCCGCGGCTCCGGGGGGGCACCAGATACGCAGTATTTT
CASSRGSGGAPDTQYF
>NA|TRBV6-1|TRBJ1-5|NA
TGTGCCAGCAACCAACTACGGCAGCCCCAGCATTTT
CASNQLRQPQHF
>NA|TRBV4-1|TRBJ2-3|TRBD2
TGCGCCAGCAGCCAAGATTCCCTAGCGGGGCAAACAGATACGCAGTATTTT
CASSQDSLAGQTDTQYF
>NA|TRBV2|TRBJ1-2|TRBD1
TGTGCCTCCCAGGGCCCGGGACAGGTCTTGGGCTACACCTTC
CASQGPGQVLGYTF
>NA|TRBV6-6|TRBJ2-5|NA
TGTGCCAGCAGCCGCCCCCGGGACTGGGACCAAGAGACCCAGTACTTC
CASSRPRDWDQETQYF
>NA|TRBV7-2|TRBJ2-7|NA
TGTGCCAGCAGCTTAGTCCGGGGCTACGAGCAGTACTTC
CASSLVRGYEQYF
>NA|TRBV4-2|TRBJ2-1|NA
TGTGCCAGCAGCCACCCCGTCGGAGATGAGCAGTTCTTC
CASSHPVGDEQFF
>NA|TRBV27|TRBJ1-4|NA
TGTGCCAGCAGGACCGCAGGGGCGGGCGAAAAACTGTTTTTT
CASRTAGAGEKLFF
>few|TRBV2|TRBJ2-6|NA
TGTGCCAGCAGTGATTGGGCCTCTGGGGCCAACGTCCTGACTTTC
CASSDWASGANVLTF
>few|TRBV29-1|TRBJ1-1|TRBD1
TGCAGCGTCATGAGGGACAGCATGAACACTGAAGCTTTCTTT
CSVMRDSMNTEAFF
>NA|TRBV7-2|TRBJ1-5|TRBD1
TGTGCCAGCAGCTCATTACAGGGGCGCAATCAGCCCCAGCATTTT
CASSSLQGRNQPQHF
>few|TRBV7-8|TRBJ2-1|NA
TGTGCCAGCAGCTTACGGGGGGCTTACAATGAGCAGTTCTTC
CASSLRGAYNEQFF
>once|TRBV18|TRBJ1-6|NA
TGTGCCAGCTCACCCAGCCAGACAGGCAATTCACCCCTCCACTTT
CASSPSQTGNSPLHF
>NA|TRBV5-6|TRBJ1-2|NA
TGTGCCAGCAGCTTCGTGGCGGGTGGCTACACCTTC
CASSFVAGGYTF
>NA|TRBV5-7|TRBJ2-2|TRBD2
TGTGCCAGCAGCCGGTCGGCTAGCGGGGGGGCTAACACCGGGGAGCTGTTTTTT
CASSRSASGGANTGELFF
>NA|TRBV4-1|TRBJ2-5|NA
TGCGCCAGCAGCCAGGGGGGACCAATGGAAAAGACCCAGTACTTC
CASSQGGPMEKTQYF
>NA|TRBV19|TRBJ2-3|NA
TGTGCCAGTAGTATAGGTCCCCCTCCAGATACGCAGTATTTT
CASSIGPPPDTQYF
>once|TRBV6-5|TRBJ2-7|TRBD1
TGTGCCAGCAGTCGACAGGGGAAATCCTACGAGCAGTACTTC
CASSRQGKSYEQYF
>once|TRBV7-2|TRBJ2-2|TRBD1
TGTGCCAGCAGCCGAGTGGGGACAGGGGTCCCCGGGGAGCTGTTTTTT
CASSRVGTGVPGELFF
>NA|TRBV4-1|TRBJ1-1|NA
TGCGCCAGCAGCCAAGGGACTCTCCTCACTGAAGCTTTCTTT
CASSQGTLLTEAFF
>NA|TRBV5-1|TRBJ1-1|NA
TGCGCCAGCAGCTTGATTGTGGGGCCGGAGGGAGCTTTCTTT
CASSLIVGPEGAFF